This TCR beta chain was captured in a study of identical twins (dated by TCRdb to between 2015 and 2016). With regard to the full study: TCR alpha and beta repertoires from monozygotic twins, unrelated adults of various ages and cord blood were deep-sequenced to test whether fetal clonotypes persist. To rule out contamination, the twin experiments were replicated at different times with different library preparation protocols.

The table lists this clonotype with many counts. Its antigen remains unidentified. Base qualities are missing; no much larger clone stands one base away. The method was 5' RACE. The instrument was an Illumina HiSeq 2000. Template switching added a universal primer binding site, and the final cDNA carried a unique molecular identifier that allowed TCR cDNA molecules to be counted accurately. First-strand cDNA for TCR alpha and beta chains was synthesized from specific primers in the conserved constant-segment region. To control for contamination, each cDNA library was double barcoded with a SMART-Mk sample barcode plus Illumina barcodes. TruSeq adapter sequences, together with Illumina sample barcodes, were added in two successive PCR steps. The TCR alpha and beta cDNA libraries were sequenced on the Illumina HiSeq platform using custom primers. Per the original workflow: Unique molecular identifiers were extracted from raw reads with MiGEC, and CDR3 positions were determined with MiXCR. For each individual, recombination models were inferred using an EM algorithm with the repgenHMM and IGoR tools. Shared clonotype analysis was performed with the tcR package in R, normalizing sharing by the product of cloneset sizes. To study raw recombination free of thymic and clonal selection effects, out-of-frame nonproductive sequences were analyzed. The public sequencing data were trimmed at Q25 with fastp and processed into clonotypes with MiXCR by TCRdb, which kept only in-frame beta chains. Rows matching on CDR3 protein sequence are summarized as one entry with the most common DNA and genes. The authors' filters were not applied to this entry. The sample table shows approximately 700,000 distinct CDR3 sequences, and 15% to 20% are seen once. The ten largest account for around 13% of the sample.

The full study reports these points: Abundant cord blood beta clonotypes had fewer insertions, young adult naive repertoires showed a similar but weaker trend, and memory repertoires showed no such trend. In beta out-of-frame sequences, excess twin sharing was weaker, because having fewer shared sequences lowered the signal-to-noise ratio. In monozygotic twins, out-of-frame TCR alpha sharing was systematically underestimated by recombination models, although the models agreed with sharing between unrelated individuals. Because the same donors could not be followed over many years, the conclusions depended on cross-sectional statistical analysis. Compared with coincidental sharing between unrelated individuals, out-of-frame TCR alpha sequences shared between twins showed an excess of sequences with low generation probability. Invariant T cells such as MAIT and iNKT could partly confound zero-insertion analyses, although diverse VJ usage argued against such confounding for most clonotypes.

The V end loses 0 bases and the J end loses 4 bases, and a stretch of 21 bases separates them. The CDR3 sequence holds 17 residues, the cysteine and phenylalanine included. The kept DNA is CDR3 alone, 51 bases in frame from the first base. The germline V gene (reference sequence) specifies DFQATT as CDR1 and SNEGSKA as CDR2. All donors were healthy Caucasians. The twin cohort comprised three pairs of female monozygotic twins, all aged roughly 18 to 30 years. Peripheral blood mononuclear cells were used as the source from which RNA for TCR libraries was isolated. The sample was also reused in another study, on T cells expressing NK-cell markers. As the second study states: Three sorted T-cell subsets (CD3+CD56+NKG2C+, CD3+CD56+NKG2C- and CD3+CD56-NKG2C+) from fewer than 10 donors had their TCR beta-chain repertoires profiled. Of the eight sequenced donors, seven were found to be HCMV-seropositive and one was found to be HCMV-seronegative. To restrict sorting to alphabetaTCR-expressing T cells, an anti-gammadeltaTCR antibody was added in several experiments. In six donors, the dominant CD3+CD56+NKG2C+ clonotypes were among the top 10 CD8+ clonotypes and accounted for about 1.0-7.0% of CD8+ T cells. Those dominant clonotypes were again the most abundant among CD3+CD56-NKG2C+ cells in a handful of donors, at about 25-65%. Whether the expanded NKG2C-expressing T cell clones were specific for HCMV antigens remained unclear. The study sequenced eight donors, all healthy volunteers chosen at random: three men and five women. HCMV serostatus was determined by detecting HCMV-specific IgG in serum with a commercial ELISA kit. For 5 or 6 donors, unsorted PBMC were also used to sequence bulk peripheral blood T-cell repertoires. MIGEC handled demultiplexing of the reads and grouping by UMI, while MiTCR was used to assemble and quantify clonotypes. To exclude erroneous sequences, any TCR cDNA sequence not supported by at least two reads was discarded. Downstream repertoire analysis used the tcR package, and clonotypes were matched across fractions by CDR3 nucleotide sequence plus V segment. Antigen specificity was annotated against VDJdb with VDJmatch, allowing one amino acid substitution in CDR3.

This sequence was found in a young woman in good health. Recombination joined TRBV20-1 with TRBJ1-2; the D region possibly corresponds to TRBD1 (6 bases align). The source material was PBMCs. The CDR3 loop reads CSARDRGGGGFGYGYTF. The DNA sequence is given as TGCAGTGCTAGAGATAGAGGGGGGGGCGGTTTTGGCTATGGCTACACCTTC.